Listed below are T cell receptor beta chains from one sample, sequenced in a study of regulatory T cells in long-lasting Graves disease. Via MiXCR, TCRdb re-called the multiplex PCR reads, giving one row per CDR3 protein. The sample carries about 530,000 distinct CDR3 sequences, approximately 16% recorded once. These data also featured in a second study, about T cells in Graves' hyperthyroidism and ophthalmopathy.

The sample consisted of peripheral blood mononuclear cells (PBMCs), taken at new diagnosis, from a patient treated with antithyroid drugs. These receptors were collected from a woman aged 40 to 65 with Graves disease. Both conserved end residues are part of each CDR3. Each record gives: V gene, J gene, clone size, D gene, CDR3 DNA, CDR3 protein. The D gene is left open where the match is weak. Size is omitted from some rows. Given values are once, few, many or a class for expanded clones.

V gene: TRBV3-1
J gene: TRBJ2-1
clone size: many
D gene: TRBD2
CDR3 DNA: TGTGCCAGCAGCCATGGACTAGGCGGGGGTGAGCAGTTCTTC
CDR3 protein: CASSHGLGGGEQFF

V gene: TRBV19
J gene: TRBJ1-5
clone size: .
D gene: TRBD1
CDR3 DNA: TGTGCCAGCGTTCGGGGACAGTCCCAGCATTTT
CDR3 protein: CASVRGQSQHF

V gene: TRBV6-1
J gene: TRBJ1-2
clone size: .
D gene: .
CDR3 DNA: TGTGCCAGCAGTTACGGTGCTGGCTACACCTTC
CDR3 protein: CASSYGAGYTF

V gene: TRBV29-1
J gene: TRBJ1-1
clone size: few
D gene: .
CDR3 DNA: TGCAGCGTTTCCTCCGACGGGGGAACTGAAGCTTTCTTT
CDR3 protein: CSVSSDGGTEAFF

V gene: TRBV6-2/TRBV6-3
J gene: TRBJ2-5
clone size: many
D gene: .
CDR3 DNA: TGTGCCAGCAGTTACGCCGCTAGTCACGGGGAGACCCAGTACTTC
CDR3 protein: CASSYAASHGETQYF

V gene: TRBV7-2
J gene: TRBJ2-2
clone size: .
D gene: .
CDR3 DNA: TGTGCCAGCAGCTCCCGTAGCGGTTCCAACACCGGGGAGCTGTTTTTT
CDR3 protein: CASSSRSGSNTGELFF

V gene: TRBV7-9
J gene: TRBJ2-7
clone size: few
D gene: .
CDR3 DNA: TGTGCCAGCAGCTTAGTTGGACTGGGCTCCTACGAGCAGTACTTC
CDR3 protein: CASSLVGLGSYEQYF

V gene: TRBV15
J gene: TRBJ1-4
clone size: many
D gene: .
CDR3 DNA: TGTGCCACCAGCCTCGGCTCCGGGGCCAATAATGAAAAACTGTTTTTT
CDR3 protein: CATSLGSGANNEKLFF

V gene: TRBV25-1
J gene: TRBJ1-1
clone size: .
D gene: .
CDR3 DNA: TGTGCCAGCACGGCCGGGAACACTGAAGCTTTCTTT
CDR3 protein: CASTAGNTEAFF

V gene: TRBV24-1
J gene: TRBJ2-7
clone size: many
D gene: .
CDR3 DNA: TGTGCCACCAGTGATCTGCGGGAGCAGTACTTC
CDR3 protein: CATSDLREQYF

V gene: TRBV9
J gene: TRBJ1-1
clone size: .
D gene: TRBD1
CDR3 DNA: TGTGCCAGCAGCGTTGAGGACAGGAGTCACCCTGGCGCTTTCTTT
CDR3 protein: CASSVEDRSHPGAFF

V gene: TRBV11-2
J gene: TRBJ2-1
clone size: many
D gene: TRBD2
CDR3 DNA: TGTGCCAGCAGGTCTCTAGCGGGGAGAGACAATGAGCAGTTCTTC
CDR3 protein: CASRSLAGRDNEQFF